The 13 T cell receptor beta chains below were found in one sample sequenced in a study of blood T cell repertoires in COVID-19. The repertoire was sequenced with immunoSEQ multiplex PCR; TCRdb's copy has only in-frame clones and lacks some. Here the sample spans approximately 210,000 clones, approximately 77% being singletons. The specimen was peripheral blood. Source of these receptors: an elderly woman with acute or convalescent COVID-19.

The chain combines TRBV19 with TRBJ2-1; 8 bases agree with TRBD2. Germline lookup yields CDR1 LNHDA and CDR2 SQIVND (reference sequence). Trimming removed 4 bases from V and 0 bases from J; junction bases left unmatched: 8. The CDR3 extends over 17 amino acids. CDR3 in amino acids: CASSNHVSGSSYNEQFF. CDR3 coding DNA: TGTGCCAGTAGTAACCATGTAAGCGGGAGCTCCTACAATGAGCAGTTCTTC.

CDR3: CASSSPGGGRTEAFF. Written as DNA, the CDR3 is TGTGCCAGTAGTTCCCCGGGGGGCGGGAGAACTGAAGCTTTCTTT. The V call is TRBV19, the J call TRBJ1-1, with a possible D match to TRBD1 (6 bases). This CDR3 is built from 15 residues. V was pared by 5 bases and J by 5 bases, with 18 bases between. Germline V gives CDR1 LNHDA, CDR2 SQIVND (reference sequence).

This clone appeared once. The chain links TRBV18 to TRBJ1-2, with D possibly being TRBD1 (6 bases). The V and J ends lost 5 bases and 1 base respectively, with 14 bases between them. Germline V gives CDR1 KGHSH, CDR2 LQKENI. The length of the CDR3 is 15 residues. The CDR3 protein is CASSTTRQVNYGYTF. The CDR3 nucleotides are TGTGCCAGCTCAACGACCAGACAGGTTAACTATGGCTACACCTTC.

The V and J genes are TRBV7-9 and TRBJ1-4; 7 bases map to TRBD1. The CDR3 runs to 14 residues. The V segment lost 2 bases and the J segment 3 bases; nucleotides outside the gene matches: 0. Per germline, CDR1 SEHNR and CDR2 FQNEAQ (reference sequence). The CDR3 DNA reads as TGTGCCAGCAGCTTAAGGGGGCCTAATGAAAAACTGTTTTTT. Its protein is CASSLRGPNEKLFF. Complete variable domain (other parts from reference TRBV7-9 and TRBJ1-4): DTGVSQNPRHKITKRGQNVTFRCDPISEHNRLYWYRQTLGQGPEFLTYFQNEAQLEKSRLLSDRFSAERPKGSFSTLEIQRTEQGDSAMYLCASSLRGPNEKLFFGSGTQLSVL.

The rearrangement links TRBV5-1 to TRBJ1-1; 11 nucleotides align to TRBD1. The CDR3 length is 16 residues. Trimming at V came to 4 bases and at J to 5 bases, leaving 10 bases not matched to a gene. Germline V lookup: CDR1 SGHRS, CDR2 YFSETQ. The CDR3 nucleotides read TGCGCCAGCAGCCTCCGGACAGGGGGCCCGAGTACTGAAGCTTTCTTT. The encoded protein is CASSLRTGGPSTEAFF.

The gene calls are TRBV3-1 (or the pseudogene TRBV3-2) and TRBJ2-1, with 7 bases matching TRBD2. From germline, CDR1 is LGHDT and CDR2 YNNKEL (reference sequence). This CDR3 comprises 15 residues. The V gene end was trimmed by 1 base and the J gene end by 0 bases; junction bases not matched to a gene: 0. CDR3 sequence: CASSQGGGSYNEQFF. The CDR3 DNA reads as TGTGCCAGCAGCCAAGGGGGGGGCTCCTACAATGAGCAGTTCTTC.

This chain connects TRBV19 to TRBJ1-2; no clear D. Trimming removed 1 base from V and 3 bases from J, with 6 bases in between. This CDR3 comprises 13 residues. CDR1 is LNHDA, CDR2 SQIVND, per germline (reference sequence). The CDR3 DNA reads as TGTGCCAGTAGTATAGGCAGATACTATGGCTACACCTTC. Its translation is CASSIGRYYGYTF.

J is TRBJ2-3 and V is TRBV18, with D perhaps TRBD2 (5 bases). Deletions cut 6 bases from V and 3 bases from J, with 13 bases between. This CDR3 contains 14 residues. Looked up from germline, CDR1 is KGHSH and CDR2 is LQKENI. The CDR3: CASSPREGTDTQYF. The CDR3 region has the DNA TGTGCCAGCTCCCCCCGAGAGGGAACAGATACGCAGTATTTT. Full variable domain (missing parts from reference TRBV18 and TRBJ2-3): NAGVMQNPRHLVRRRGQEARLRCSPMKGHSHVYWYRQLPEEGLKFMVYLQKENIIDESGMPKERFSAEFPKEGPSILRIQQVVRGDSAAYFCASSPREGTDTQYFGPGTRLTVL.

This chain connects TRBV19 to TRBJ2-3; 14 nucleotides match TRBD2. This CDR3 has 16 residues. The V segment lost 7 bases and the J segment 4 bases; nucleotides outside the gene matches: 7. Germline CDR1 is LNHDA and CDR2 is SQIVND (reference sequence). CDR3 in DNA: TGTGCCAGTACCCCGACTAGCGGGGGGGCCGCAGATACGCAGTATTTT. Its translation is CASTPTSGGAADTQYF.

CDR3 region: CAIRTGDQPQHF. In nucleotides, the CDR3 is TGTGCCATCCGGACAGGGGATCAGCCCCAGCATTTT. The chain recombines TRBV6-5 with TRBJ1-5; 9 bases are shared with TRBD1. V was clipped by 10 bases and J by 5 bases; unmatched bases: 3. Germline V gene sequence: CDR1 MNHEY, CDR2 SVGAGI. There are 12 residues in the CDR3.

This clone occurred once. The chain joins TRBV4-1 to TRBJ1-6, with 7 bases that match TRBD1. The CDR3 consists of 15 residues. Germline loops: CDR1 MGHRA, CDR2 YSYEKL. V was clipped by 0 bases and J by 10 bases; unmatched bases: 6. The CDR3 spells CASSQEGGKGSPLHF. Written as DNA, the CDR3 is TGCGCCAGCAGCCAAGAAGGGGGCAAGGGATCACCCCTCCACTTT.

The CDR3 DNA reads as TGTGCCAGCAGCCAAGCTGGGGGACTAGCCGGGGGAGGGACCCAGTACTTC. Protein: CASSQAGGLAGGGTQYF. This chain connects TRBV4-2 to TRBJ2-5, with 9 bases fitting TRBD2. The CDR3 loop spans 17 amino acids. V lost 1 base and J lost 7; bases outside the gene matches: 13. Germline V gene lookup returns CDR1 LGHNA and CDR2 YNFKEQ.

This chain connects TRBV7-2 to TRBJ1-1; D remains unclear. Trimming left V 4 bases short and J 5 bases short, with 14 bases between. Germline loops: CDR1 SGHTA, CDR2 FQGNSA. The CDR3 length is 14 residues. CDR3 in amino acids: CASSSLAASTEAFF. CDR3 DNA: TGTGCCAGCAGCTCCCTCGCAGCTAGTACTGAAGCTTTCTTT.